In its sample, the clone carrying this T cell receptor (beta chain) was seen a few times. Antigen unknown. The data are from a study of early T cells in non-severe SARS-CoV-2 infection. About the research overall: The study sequenced bulk RNA from unsorted whole blood, with chains unpaired. Study-level results: Lookups in VDJdb leaned toward anti-spike CD8 responses and missed private and CD4 specificities.

The CDR3 has 16 amino acids. Trimming took 4 bases from V and 4 from J; bases not matched to a gene: 12. Germline-derived CDR1 and CDR2 are MDHEN and SYDVKM. MiXCR was run by TCRdb on the 5' RACE reads, yielding one entry per CDR3 protein. The repertoire has tens of thousands of distinct CDR3 sequences, more than 9% of them found once; the top ten carry around 9.6%. The sequence came from an adult who was a healthcare worker with PCR-confirmed SARS-CoV-2 infection or an uninfected control (not recorded which). This rearrangement joins TRBV28 to TRBJ2-7; 8 bases align to TRBD2. Sequencing used whole blood. CDR3 protein: CASSSLWSGGKYEQYF. CDR3 DNA sequence: TGTGCCAGCAGTTCCCTATGGAGCGGGGGTAAATACGAGCAGTACTTC.